These 16 T cell receptor beta chains came from one sample sequenced in a study of shared clonotypes between healthy human individuals. Sequencing was performed with immunoSEQ multiplex PCR; in TCRdb, only in-frame clones are kept and a portion is missing. The table has roughly 700,000 clones, under 80% seen once. The sequenced sample consisted of memory CD4+ T cells sorted from blood. The subset denotes: CD45RA-negative fraction. These receptor sequences come from a woman aged 25 to 39 in good health.

Only a few counts were recorded for this clone. The chain links TRBV7-2 to TRBJ2-1; no definite D call. V lost 5 bases and J 3 bases, leaving 8 bases between the germline ends. The germline V gene has CDR1 SGHTA and CDR2 FQGNSA. This CDR3 is built from 13 residues. The CDR3 DNA is TGTGCCAGCAGCCCGTACCTCTACAATGAGCAGTTCTTC. It is translated as CASSPYLYNEQFF.

This clone was seen a few times. V gene TRBV15 combines with J gene TRBJ2-7; no clear D gene. The CDR3 has 13 amino acids. The V gene lost 5 bases and the J gene lost 4 bases, with 12 bases spanning the gap. Germline V gives CDR1 LNHNV, CDR2 YYDKDF (reference sequence). This CDR3 reads CATSPDIAYEQYF. DNA for the CDR3: TGTGCCACCAGCCCTGATATTGCGTACGAGCAGTACTTC.

This clone was seen once. V gene TRBV18 combines with J gene TRBJ2-2; D may be TRBD1 or TRBD2 (5 bases each). V shed 1 base and J shed 1 base, with 13 bases lying between them. CDR3 length: 17 residues. The germline gives CDR1 KGHSH, CDR2 LQKENI. The chain's CDR3 is CASSPRLGTLNTGELFF. DNA for the CDR3: TGTGCCAGCTCACCACGGTTAGGGACGTTGAACACCGGGGAGCTGTTTTTT.

The rearrangement joins TRBV28 to TRBJ1-1; no clear D. The germline gives CDR1 MDHEN, CDR2 SYDVKM. V lost 3 bases and J 1 base, leaving 6 bases between the germline ends. The CDR3 spans 13 residues. The CDR3 spells CASSFPENTEAFF. CDR3 nucleotide sequence: TGTGCCAGCAGTTTCCCAGAGAACACTGAAGCTTTCTTT.

The chain uses TRBV7-2 and TRBJ2-7, with D perhaps being TRBD1 or TRBD2 (6 bases each). Germline V lookup: CDR1 SGHTA, CDR2 FQGNSA. Trimming took off 5 bases at V and 2 bases at J, with 16 bases between the two ends. CDR3 size: 15 residues. This CDR3 reads CASSGGPRGAYEQYF. The CDR3 DNA reads TGTGCCAGCAGCGGGGGGCCTCGAGGGGCCTACGAGCAGTACTTC.

This chain connects TRBV5-1 to TRBJ2-5, with 9 bases that match TRBD2. Germline loops: CDR1 SGHRS, CDR2 YFSETQ. V gave up 4 bases and J gave up 2 bases; unmatched junction bases: 6. The CDR3 runs 15 residues. The CDR3 loop is CASSAQLAGQETQYF. As DNA, the CDR3 is TGCGCCAGCAGCGCCCAACTAGCGGGTCAAGAGACCCAGTACTTC.

The chain joins TRBV4-1 to TRBJ1-5; D possibly corresponds to TRBD1 (6 bases). CDR1 and CDR2 from the germline V gene are MGHRA and YSYEKL. This CDR3 region has 19 residues. The V end lost 4 bases, the J end lost 2 bases, and 24 bases lay between the germline ends. The CDR3 loop is CASSRANAAGVFGNQPQHF. CDR3 DNA: TGCGCCAGCAGCCGAGCGAACGCGGCAGGGGTTTTTGGCAATCAGCCCCAGCATTTT.

This chain joins TRBV5-1 and TRBJ2-1, with 10 bases lining up with TRBD2. Trimming took 0 bases from V and 5 from J; bases not matched to a gene: 11. The CDR3 has 18 residues. Germline V gene lookup returns CDR1 SGHRS and CDR2 YFSETQ. This CDR3 reads CASSLAAGGPEVHNEQFF. CDR3 in DNA: TGCGCCAGCAGCTTGGCAGCGGGAGGGCCGGAAGTCCACAATGAGCAGTTCTTC.

This chain connects TRBV28 to TRBJ2-3; D ambiguous. CDR3 length equals 13 residues. Deletions cut 3 bases from V and 6 bases from J, with 10 bases between. Germline CDR1 and CDR2: MDHEN and SYDVKM. The CDR3 nucleotides read TGTGCCAGCAGTTTTGGTTCCGGGGATACGCAGTATTTT. It translates to CASSFGSGDTQYF.

The J gene is TRBJ1-3, the V gene TRBV28; TRBD1 is a possible D gene (5 bases). Germline lookup yields CDR1 MDHEN and CDR2 SYDVKM. The CDR3 is 14 amino acids. V was clipped by 5 bases and J by 2 bases, with 10 bases between them. The CDR3 DNA sequence: TGTGCCAGCAGTCGTCAGGGCGCTGGAAACACCATATATTTT. The encoded protein is CASSRQGAGNTIYF. The full variable domain, in which reference TRBV28 and TRBJ1-3 provide the parts outside the CDR3, is DVKVTQSSRYLVKRTGEKVFLECVQDMDHENMFWYRQDPGLGLRLIYFSYDVKMKEKGDIPEGYSVSREKKERFSLILESASTNQTSMYLCASSRQGAGNTIYFGEGSWLTVV.

This chain joins TRBV28 and TRBJ1-1; TRBD1 agrees at 10 bases. This CDR3 is 16 amino acids long. Germline V gene sequence: CDR1 MDHEN, CDR2 SYDVKM. J gave up 4 bases and V 5 bases, and 10 bases lay outside the gene matches. The CDR3 nucleotides are TGTGCCAGCAGTACCCCCGACGGACAGGGGGTCACTGAAGCTTTCTTT. This codes for CASSTPDGQGVTEAFF.

V and J are TRBV28 and TRBJ2-7; D uncertain. CDR1 is MDHEN, CDR2 SYDVKM, per germline. Trimming cost V 2 bases and J 2 bases, with 25 bases left between them. The CDR3 extends over 19 amino acids. For the CDR3, the DNA is TGTGCCAGCAGTTTAGGTCAGGTCAAGTCGTTGAGCTACACCTACGAGCAGTACTTC. Its protein is CASSLGQVKSLSYTYEQYF.

This clone has a handful of counts. The chain combines TRBV2 with TRBJ2-1; D not certain. This CDR3 region has 14 residues. Germline V gene data show CDR1 as SNHLY and CDR2 as FYNNEI. The V end was cut by 4 bases, the J end by 4 bases, with 11 bases between. The CDR3 nucleotides are TGTGCCAGCAGTGGCGGAGATTGGTACAATGAGCAGTTCTTC. It codes for CASSGGDWYNEQFF.

The chain combines TRBV2 with TRBJ1-3; D gene uncertain. Germline V CDR1 and CDR2: SNHLY, FYNNEI. The V end lost 6 bases, the J end lost 0 bases, and 12 bases lay between the germline ends. CDR3 length equals 15 residues. Here the CDR3 DNA reads TGTGCCAGCAGCTACGGAGTACTCTCTGGAAACACCATATATTTT. This translates into CASSYGVLSGNTIYF.

The chain links TRBV7-9 to TRBJ2-2; TRBD2 is a possible D gene (5 bases). CDR1 SEHNR and CDR2 FQNEAQ come from the germline V gene (reference sequence). The CDR3 covers 15 residues. The V end lost 8 bases, the J end lost 1 base, and 14 bases lay between the germline ends. Here the CDR3 reads CASGPRELNTGELFF. CDR3 nucleotide sequence: TGTGCCAGCGGACCGAGGGAGTTGAACACCGGGGAGCTGTTTTTT.

This chain uses TRBV28 with TRBJ2-3; D unresolved. The CDR3 spans 13 residues. CDR1 is MDHEN, CDR2 SYDVKM, per germline. V shed 3 bases and J shed 4 bases, with 8 bases lying between them. The CDR3 DNA reads as TGTGCCAGCAGTTTCTCCCACTCAGATACGCAGTATTTT. Amino acid sequence: CASSFSHSDTQYF.